In its sample, the clone carrying this T cell receptor (beta chain) ranks as medium-sized. CDR3 length: 15 residues. Germline CDR1 reads MGHRA; CDR2 reads YSYEKL. J lost 4 bases, V lost 1 base, and 6 bases had no gene match. The data originate from a study of graft-versus-host responses after intestinal transplantation. Study details: All of the recipients had induction that used anti-thymocyte globulin, then tacrolimus and steroids for two to three years. General study findings and limits: Where graft-donor T cell macrochimerism was present, patients had high graft-versus-host to host-versus-graft clonal ratios in allografts. There were GvH clones found in recipient marrow, and some of them appeared first in ileum or blood.

Sequencing was performed with immunoSEQ multiplex PCR; in TCRdb, only in-frame clones are kept and a portion is missing. Here the sample spans roughly 15,000 clones, about a third being singletons. Responders (approximately 200,000, CFSE-labeled) met approximately 200,000 stimulators that were irradiated and violet-dye-labeled. The source is a human patient who received an intestinal transplant. The chain is built from TRBV4-1 and TRBJ1-1, with 7 bases lining up with TRBD1. Material: alloreactive CD8+ T cells from a mixed lymphocyte reaction culture, obtained before intestinal transplant. The subset is: CFSE-low proliferating T cells sorted from roughly six-day pre-transplant mixed lymphocyte reaction (GvH or HvG direction). The CDR3, as DNA: TGCGCCAGCAGCCAAGTGTGGACAGGACGCACTGAAGCTTTCTTT. Translated, it gives CASSQVWTGRTEAFF.